This paragraph covers one T cell receptor beta chain sequence. These data originate in a study of blood T cell repertoires in COVID-19. J lost 4 bases, V lost 4 bases, and 0 bases had no gene match. CDR3 length equals 13 residues. Germline V gene lookup returns CDR1 SGHTA and CDR2 FQGNSA. Enrolled through a virtual design, the participants were between roughly 18 and 89 years of age and came from 24 US areas. Participants' reported clinical history set cohort assignment. Original processing notes: From reference gene primer amplification, estimates of nucleated cell counts were derived. Sequencing used immunoSEQ multiplex PCR; TCRdb keeps in-frame clones, though not all of them. The DNA gave D and trimming, while V, J and clone size come from that table. The sample has 260,000 or so clones, roughly 85% seen once.

The chain uses TRBV7-2 and TRBJ2-2; 7 bases map to TRBD2. This clonotype was obtained from a woman aged 45 to 65 who had recovered from COVID-19. Sequencing used PBMCs or T cells enriched from blood (not recorded which). CDR3: CASSWEGTGELFF. DNA for the CDR3: TGTGCCAGCAGCTGGGAGGGCACCGGGGAGCTGTTTTTT.